Each of the 10 T cell receptor beta chains below was sequenced from the same sample in a study of blood T cell repertoires in COVID-19. Data came from immunoSEQ multiplex PCR; TCRdb stores just in-frame clones and leaves some out. The sample shows about 210,000 clones, around four fifths of them seen only once. Sequencing used peripheral blood. These receptors all come from a woman in her forties or fifties with active or convalescent COVID-19.

V usage is TRBV15 and J usage is TRBJ1-1; no clear D gene. Trimming took off 5 bases at V and 4 bases at J, with 8 bases between the two ends. The CDR3 length is 12 residues. Germline CDR1 reads LNHNV; CDR2 reads YYDKDF (reference sequence). CDR3 loop: CATSPGFTEAFF. For the CDR3, the DNA is TGTGCCACCAGCCCGGGGTTCACTGAAGCTTTCTTT.

This clone came up once. This rearrangement joins TRBV19 to TRBJ1-5, with a tentative D call TRBD1 (6 bases). CDR1 is LNHDA, CDR2 SQIVND, per germline (reference sequence). With 5 bases removed from V and 5 bases from J, the gap between germline ends came to 13 bases. This CDR3 is built from 14 residues. The CDR3 nucleotides read TGTGCCAGTAGTTTAGGGGGAGTGGATCAGCCCCAGCATTTT. Translating it yields CASSLGGVDQPQHF.

CDR3 DNA: TGTGCCAGTAGGCCAACAGGGGAAAATCAGCCCCAGCATTTT. This encodes CASRPTGENQPQHF. The chain employs TRBV19 and TRBJ1-5; 7 bases agree with TRBD1. V lost 6 bases and J lost 4; bases outside the gene matches: 6. Germline assignment: CDR1 LNHDA and CDR2 SQIVND (reference sequence). This CDR3 has 14 residues.

This chain links TRBV9 with TRBJ2-1, with 9 bases identical to TRBD1. V dropped 4 bases and J dropped 7; count of bases not matched to a gene: 9. From germline, CDR1 is SGDLS and CDR2 YYNGEE. This CDR3 region has 15 residues. CDR3 sequence (DNA): TGTGCCAGCAGCAAATCCGGGACAGGGCGGAATGAGCAGTTCTTC. Protein product: CASSKSGTGRNEQFF.

This CDR3 reads CASSFPGWRREGSSYNEQFF. As DNA, the CDR3 is TGTGCCAGCAGTTTCCCCGGGTGGAGGCGGGAGGGGAGCTCCTACAATGAGCAGTTCTTC. The genes are TRBV6-2 or TRBV6-3 and TRBJ2-1, with 9 bases lining up with TRBD2. The CDR3 has 20 residues. V trimming: 4 bases; J trimming: 0 bases; junction bases outside the gene matches: 16. Germline loops: CDR1 MNHEY, CDR2 SVGEGT.

The J gene is TRBJ1-6, the V gene TRBV10-1; D not resolved. The CDR3 runs 14 residues. Germline lookup yields CDR1 WNHNN and CDR2 SYGVQD (reference sequence). The V end was cut by 2 bases, the J end by 3 bases, with 5 bases between. The CDR3 protein is CASSEGSYNSPLHF. As DNA, the CDR3 is TGCGCCAGCAGTGAGGGCAGCTATAATTCACCCCTCCACTTT.

The chain links TRBV10-1 to TRBJ2-3; TRBD2 matches at 10 bases. This CDR3 region has 14 residues. Germline CDR1 reads WNHNN; CDR2 reads SYGVQD (reference sequence). With 3 bases clipped from V and 3 bases from J, the junction kept 0 bases outside the gene matches. Here the CDR3 DNA reads TGCGCCAGCAGTGATAGCGGGGGGACAGATACGCAGTATTTT. This codes for CASSDSGGTDTQYF.

This chain joins TRBV7-9 and TRBJ1-1, with D uncertain. The CDR3 is 13 residues long. The V gene lost 10 bases and the J gene lost 0 bases, with 12 bases spanning the gap. In germline, CDR1 is SEHNR, CDR2 FQNEAQ (reference sequence). In DNA form, the CDR3 reads TGTGCCACCACGGGAGTTATGAACACTGAAGCTTTCTTT. It codes for CATTGVMNTEAFF.

The V and J genes are TRBV3-1 (or the pseudogene TRBV3-2) and TRBJ1-2; D unclear. Germline V gene sequence: CDR1 LGHDT, CDR2 YNNKEL (reference sequence). V dropped 1 base and J dropped 1 base, with 13 bases sitting between them. The CDR3 runs 16 residues. CDR3 sequence (DNA): TGTGCCAGCAGCCAAGTTCACAGTTCTTTTAACTATGGCTACACCTTC. Amino acids: CASSQVHSSFNYGYTF.

J is TRBJ2-7 and V is TRBV5-4; 7 bases are shared with TRBD2. This CDR3 contains 16 residues. Germline values: CDR1 SGHNT, CDR2 YYREEE (reference sequence). J was trimmed by 6 bases and V by 1 base; bases with no gene match: 13. The CDR3 DNA is TGTGCCAGCAGCTTGCGTCGCGGGAGCGTTTCGGGCGAGCAGTACTTC. Its translation is CASSLRRGSVSGEQYF.